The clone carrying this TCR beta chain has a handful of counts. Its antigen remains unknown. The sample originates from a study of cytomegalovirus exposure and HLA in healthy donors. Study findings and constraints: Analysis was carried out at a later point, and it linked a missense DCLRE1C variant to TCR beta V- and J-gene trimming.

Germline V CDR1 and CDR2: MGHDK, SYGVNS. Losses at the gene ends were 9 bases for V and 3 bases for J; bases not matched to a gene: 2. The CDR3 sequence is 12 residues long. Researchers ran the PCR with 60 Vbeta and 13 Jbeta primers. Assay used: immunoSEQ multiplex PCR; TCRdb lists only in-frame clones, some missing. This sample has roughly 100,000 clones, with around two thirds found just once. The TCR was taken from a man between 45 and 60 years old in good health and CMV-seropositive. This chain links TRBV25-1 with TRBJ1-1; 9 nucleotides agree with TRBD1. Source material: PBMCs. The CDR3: CASWTGDTEAFF. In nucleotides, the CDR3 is TGTGCCAGTTGGACAGGGGACACTGAAGCTTTCTTT. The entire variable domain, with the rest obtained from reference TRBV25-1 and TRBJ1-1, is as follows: EADIYQTPRYLVIGTGKKITLECSQTMGHDKMYWYQQDPGMELHLIHYSYGVNSTEKGDLSSESTVSRIRTEHFPLTLESARPSHTSQYLCASWTGDTEAFFGQGTRLTVV.